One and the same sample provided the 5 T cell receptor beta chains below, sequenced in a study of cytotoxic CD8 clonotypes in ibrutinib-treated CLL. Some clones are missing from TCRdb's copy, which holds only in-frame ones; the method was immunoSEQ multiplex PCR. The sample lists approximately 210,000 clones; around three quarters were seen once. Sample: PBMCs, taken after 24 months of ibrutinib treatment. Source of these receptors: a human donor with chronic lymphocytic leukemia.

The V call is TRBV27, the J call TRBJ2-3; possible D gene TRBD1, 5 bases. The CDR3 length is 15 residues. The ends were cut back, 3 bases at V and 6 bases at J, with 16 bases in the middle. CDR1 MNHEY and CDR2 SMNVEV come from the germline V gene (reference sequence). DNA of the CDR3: TGTGCCAGCAGTTTGGCAGGGATGATTTGGGATACGCAGTATTTT. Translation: CASSLAGMIWDTQYF.

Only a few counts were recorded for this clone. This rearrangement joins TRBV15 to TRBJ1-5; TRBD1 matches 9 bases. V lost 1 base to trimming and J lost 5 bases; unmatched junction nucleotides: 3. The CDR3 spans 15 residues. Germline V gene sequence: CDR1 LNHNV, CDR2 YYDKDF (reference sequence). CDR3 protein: CATSRGRTGDQPQHF. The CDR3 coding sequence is TGTGCCACCAGCAGAGGTCGGACAGGGGATCAGCCCCAGCATTTT.

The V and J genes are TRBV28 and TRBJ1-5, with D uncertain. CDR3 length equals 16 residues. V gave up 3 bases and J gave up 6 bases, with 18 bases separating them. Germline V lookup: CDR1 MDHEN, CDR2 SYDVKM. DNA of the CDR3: TGTGCCAGCAGTTTTCTTAGGACCTTGCTGGGTCAGCCCCAGCATTTT. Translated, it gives CASSFLRTLLGQPQHF.

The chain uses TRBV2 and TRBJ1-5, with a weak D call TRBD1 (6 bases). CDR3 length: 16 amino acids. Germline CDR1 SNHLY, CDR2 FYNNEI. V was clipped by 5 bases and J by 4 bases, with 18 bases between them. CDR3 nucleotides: TGTGCCAGCAGTAGGACAGTTCTGGTACCTAATCAGCCCCAGCATTTT. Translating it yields CASSRTVLVPNQPQHF.

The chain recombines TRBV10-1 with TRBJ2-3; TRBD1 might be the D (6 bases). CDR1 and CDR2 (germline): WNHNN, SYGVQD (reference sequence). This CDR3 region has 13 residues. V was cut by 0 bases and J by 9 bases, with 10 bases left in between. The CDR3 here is CASSESLQGTQYF. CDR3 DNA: TGCGCCAGCAGTGAGTCCCTCCAGGGGACGCAGTATTTT.